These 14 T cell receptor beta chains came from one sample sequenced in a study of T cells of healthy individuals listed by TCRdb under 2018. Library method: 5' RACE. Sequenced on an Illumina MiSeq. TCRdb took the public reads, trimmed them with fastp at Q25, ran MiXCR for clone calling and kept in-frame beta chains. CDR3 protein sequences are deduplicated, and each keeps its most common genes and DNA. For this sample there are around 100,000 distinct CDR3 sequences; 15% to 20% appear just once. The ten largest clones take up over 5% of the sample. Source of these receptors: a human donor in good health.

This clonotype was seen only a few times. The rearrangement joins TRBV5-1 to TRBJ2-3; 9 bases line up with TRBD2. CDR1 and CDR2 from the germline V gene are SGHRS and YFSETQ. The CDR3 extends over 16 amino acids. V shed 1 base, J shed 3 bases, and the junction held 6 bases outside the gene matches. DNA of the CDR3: TGCGCCAGCAGCTTGCTCGGCGGGGGGGCGACAGATACGCAGTATTTT. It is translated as CASSLLGGGATDTQYF.

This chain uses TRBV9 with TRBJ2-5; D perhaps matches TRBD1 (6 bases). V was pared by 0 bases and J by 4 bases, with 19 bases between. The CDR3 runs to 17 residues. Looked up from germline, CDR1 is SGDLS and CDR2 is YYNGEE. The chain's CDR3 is CASSVDPPGTFRETQYF. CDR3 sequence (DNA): TGTGCCAGCAGCGTAGATCCCCCAGGGACATTCAGAGAGACCCAGTACTTC.

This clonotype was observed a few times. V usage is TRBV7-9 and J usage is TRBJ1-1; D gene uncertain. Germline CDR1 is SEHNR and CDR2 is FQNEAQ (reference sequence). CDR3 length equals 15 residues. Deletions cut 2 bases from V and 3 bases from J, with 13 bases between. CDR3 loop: CASSLYVVVDTEAFF. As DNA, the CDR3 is TGTGCCAGCAGCTTATATGTGGTTGTGGACACTGAAGCTTTCTTT.

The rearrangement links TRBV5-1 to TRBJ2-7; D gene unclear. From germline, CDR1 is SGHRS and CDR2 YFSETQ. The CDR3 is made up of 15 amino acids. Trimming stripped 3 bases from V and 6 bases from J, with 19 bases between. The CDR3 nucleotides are TGCGCCAGCAGCTCTCAACCGGACCCCTCTCCCGAGCAGTACTTC. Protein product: CASSSQPDPSPEQYF. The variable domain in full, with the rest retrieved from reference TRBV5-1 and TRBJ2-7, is KAGVTQTPRYLIKTRGQQVTLSCSPISGHRSVSWYQQTPGQGLQFLFEYFSETQRNKGNFPGRFSGRQFSNSRSEMNVSTLELGDSALYLCASSSQPDPSPEQYFGPGTRLTVT.

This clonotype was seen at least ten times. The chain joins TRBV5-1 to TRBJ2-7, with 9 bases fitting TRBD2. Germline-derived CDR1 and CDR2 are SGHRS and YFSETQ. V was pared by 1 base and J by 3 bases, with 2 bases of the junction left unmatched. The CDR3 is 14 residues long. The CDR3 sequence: CASSLWTSDYEQYF. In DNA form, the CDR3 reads TGCGCCAGCAGCTTGTGGACTAGCGACTACGAGCAGTACTTC.

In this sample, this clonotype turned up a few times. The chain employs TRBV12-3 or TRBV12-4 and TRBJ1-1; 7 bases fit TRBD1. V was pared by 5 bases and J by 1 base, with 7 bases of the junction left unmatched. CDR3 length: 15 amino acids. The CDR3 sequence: CASSLRTGKNTEAFF. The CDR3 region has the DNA TGTGCCAGCAGTCTCCGGACAGGAAAGAACACTGAAGCTTTCTTT.

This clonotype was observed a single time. The CDR3 is CASSFPGTASDTQYF. The CDR3 DNA is TGTGCCAGCAGTTTTCCAGGGACGGCCTCAGATACGCAGTATTTT. The chain links TRBV28 to TRBJ2-3, with D possibly being TRBD1 or TRBD2 (5 bases each). The V gene lost 3 bases and the J gene lost 4 bases, with 14 bases spanning the gap. The CDR3 spans 15 residues. CDR1 is MDHEN, CDR2 SYDVKM, per germline.

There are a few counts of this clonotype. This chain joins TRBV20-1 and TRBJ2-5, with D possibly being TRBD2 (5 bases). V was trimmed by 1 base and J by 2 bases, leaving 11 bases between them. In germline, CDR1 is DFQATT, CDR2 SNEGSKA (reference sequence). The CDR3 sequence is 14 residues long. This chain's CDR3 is CSARVLLGQETQYF. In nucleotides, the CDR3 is TGCAGTGCTAGAGTTCTACTAGGGCAAGAGACCCAGTACTTC.

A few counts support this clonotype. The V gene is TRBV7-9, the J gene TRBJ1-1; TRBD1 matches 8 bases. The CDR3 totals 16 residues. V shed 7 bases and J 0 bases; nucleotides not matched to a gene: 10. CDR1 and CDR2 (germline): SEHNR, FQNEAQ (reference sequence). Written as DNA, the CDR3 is TGTGCCAGCACACAGGGGGAGGGGTTTCTGAACACTGAAGCTTTCTTT. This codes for CASTQGEGFLNTEAFF.

Here the CDR3 reads CASSVQLEAGANVLTF. DNA for the CDR3: TGTGCCAGCAGCGTACAACTAGAGGCCGGGGCCAACGTCCTGACTTTC. The chain links TRBV9 to TRBJ2-6; maybe TRBD2 (5 bases). The CDR3 extends over 16 amino acids. Per the germline V gene, CDR1 is SGDLS and CDR2 is YYNGEE. Trimming took off 1 base at V and 4 bases at J, with 12 bases between the two ends.

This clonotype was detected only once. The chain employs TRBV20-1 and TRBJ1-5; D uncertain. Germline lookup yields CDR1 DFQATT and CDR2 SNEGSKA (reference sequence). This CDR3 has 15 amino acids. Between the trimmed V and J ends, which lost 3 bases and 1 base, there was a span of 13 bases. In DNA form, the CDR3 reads TGCAGTGCTAGTTTCCGGGGTTGGAGCAATCAGCCCCAGCATTTT. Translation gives CSASFRGWSNQPQHF.

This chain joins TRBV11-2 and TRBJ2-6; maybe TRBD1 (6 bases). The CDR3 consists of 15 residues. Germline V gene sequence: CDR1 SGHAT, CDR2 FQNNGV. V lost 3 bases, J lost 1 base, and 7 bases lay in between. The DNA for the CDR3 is TGTGCCAGCAGCTTCGGACAGTCTGGGGCCAACGTCCTGACTTTC. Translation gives CASSFGQSGANVLTF. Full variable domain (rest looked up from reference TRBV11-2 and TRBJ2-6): EAGVAQSPRYKIIEKRQSVAFWCNPISGHATLYWYQQILGQGPKLLIQFQNNGVVDDSQLPKDRFSAERLKGVDSTLKIQPAKLEDSAVYLCASSFGQSGANVLTFGAGSRLTVL.

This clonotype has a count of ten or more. The CDR3 region is CASSPGGVNSPLHF. The CDR3 region has the DNA TGTGCCAGCTCACCCGGAGGTGTAAATTCACCCCTCCACTTT. The chain has TRBV18 and TRBJ1-6; D ambiguous. V was shortened by 3 bases and J by 7 bases, with 10 bases between the two germline ends. Germline assignment: CDR1 KGHSH and CDR2 LQKENI. The CDR3 has 14 residues.

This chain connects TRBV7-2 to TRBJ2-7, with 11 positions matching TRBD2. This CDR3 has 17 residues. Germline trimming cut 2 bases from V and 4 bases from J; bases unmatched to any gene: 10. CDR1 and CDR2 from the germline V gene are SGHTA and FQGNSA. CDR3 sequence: CASSLREFASGGYEQYF. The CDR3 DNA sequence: TGTGCCAGCAGCTTACGTGAATTTGCTAGCGGGGGGTACGAGCAGTACTTC.